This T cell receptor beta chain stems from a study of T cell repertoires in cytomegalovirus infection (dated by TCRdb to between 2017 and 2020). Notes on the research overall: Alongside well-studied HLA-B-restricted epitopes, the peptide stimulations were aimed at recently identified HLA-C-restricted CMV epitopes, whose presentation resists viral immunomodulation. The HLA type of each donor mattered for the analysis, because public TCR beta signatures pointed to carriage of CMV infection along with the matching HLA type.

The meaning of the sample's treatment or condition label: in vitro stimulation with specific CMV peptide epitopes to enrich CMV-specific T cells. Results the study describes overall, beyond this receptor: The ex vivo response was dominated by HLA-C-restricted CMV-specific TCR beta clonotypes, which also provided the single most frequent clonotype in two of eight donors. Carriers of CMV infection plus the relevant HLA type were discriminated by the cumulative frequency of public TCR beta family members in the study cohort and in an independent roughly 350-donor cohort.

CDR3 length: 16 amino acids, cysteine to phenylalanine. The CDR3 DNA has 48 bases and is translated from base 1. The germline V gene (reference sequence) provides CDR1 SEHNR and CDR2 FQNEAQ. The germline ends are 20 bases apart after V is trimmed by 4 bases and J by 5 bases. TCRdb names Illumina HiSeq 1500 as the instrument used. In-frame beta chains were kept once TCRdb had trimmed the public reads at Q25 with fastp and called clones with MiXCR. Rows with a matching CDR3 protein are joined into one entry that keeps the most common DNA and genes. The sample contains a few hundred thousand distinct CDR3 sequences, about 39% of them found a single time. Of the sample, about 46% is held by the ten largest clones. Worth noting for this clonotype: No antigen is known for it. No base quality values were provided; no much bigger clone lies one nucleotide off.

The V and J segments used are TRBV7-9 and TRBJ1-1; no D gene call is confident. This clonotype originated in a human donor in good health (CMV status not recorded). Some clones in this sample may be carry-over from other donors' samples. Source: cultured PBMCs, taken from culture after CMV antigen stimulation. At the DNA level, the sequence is TGTGCCAGCAGCTCTCTAAGGTGGCGAGAGGGAACTGAAGCTTTCTTT. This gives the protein CASSSLRWREGTEAFF.